This TCR beta chain was obtained from a study of shared clonotypes between healthy human individuals (dated by TCRdb to 2018 to 2020). Study-wide context: A few men and two women, aged 18 to 49 years, made up the cohort. For each donor, CD4 naive and CD4 memory were each run on three plates, CD8 naive on two plates, and CD8 memory on one plate. To estimate repertoire size and how much clonotypes are shared between individuals, the study performed deep sequencing of blood TCR repertoires from 4 to 6 healthy adults. To increase sequencing depth and limit assay-specific biases, TCR repertoire library preparation and sequencing were carried out by different laboratories using diverse techniques. Between about 0.85 and 9.5 billion PBMCs per donor were obtained by leukapheresis. Study-wide conclusions, independent of this receptor: Across four donors, about 4.5% of naive CD4, roughly 3.5% of naive CD8, roughly 2.2% of memory CD4, and approximately 0.4% of memory CD8 clonotypes were shared. Only blood was sampled, and tissue TCR repertoires likely differ from those in blood. Naive subsets generally had larger estimated clonotype richness than memory subsets. Clonotypes shared by all four sorted-subset donors showed higher generation probabilities than non-shared clonotypes. The genetic and exposure-history diversity represented was limited by the small number of donors. Pairwise subsampling indicated that sequencing depth was expected to affect the degree of clonotype sharing among donors. Rarefaction of sorted-subset datasets indicated incomplete sequencing despite the large sequencing depth.

Details on this clone: Its antigen is still unknown. Qualities for individual bases were not recorded, and no much larger clone is one base off.

Counted from cysteine to phenylalanine, this CDR3 has 18 amino acids. The sequence is cut down to CDR3 DNA, 54 bases in frame from base 1. Germline trimming amounts to 3 bases on V and 0 bases on J, with 12 as the count of junction bases outside the gene matches. CDR1 SGDLS and CDR2 YYNGEE are derived from the germline V gene. TCR CDR3 regions were amplified from genomic DNA by multiplex PCR using the deep immunoSEQ assay. Genomic DNA extracted from each cell subset was distributed evenly over all wells of several immunoSEQ 96-well plates, and each plate served as one replicate. Each replicate PCR for sorted subsets received approximately 220 ng genomic DNA, equal to around 32,000 T cell genomes. Purified libraries were measured with a Qubit 3.0 fluorometer, size-checked on a Bioanalyzer 2100, and measured again with the KAPA Library Quantification kit. A separate single-read 150-cycle Illumina NextSeq 550 flow cell was used to sequence each immunoSEQ 96-well plate. Per the authors' processing: The immunoSEQ output contained only junctional sequences without quality scores, so filtering could not match that applied to full-length reads. To assign V/J genes and CDR3, sequences were annotated using PyIR, a Python wrapper for IgBLAST v1.9, with IMGT germline references. Reads were removed for weak V/J assignments (E-value above 1e-6), missing CDR3, stop codons, out-of-frame junctions, or ambiguous translated residues. A V3J clonotype was defined by an identical inferred V gene, J gene, and CDR3 amino acid sequence. Percentage overlap between repertoires was calculated by dividing the number of shared unique clonotypes by the size of the smaller repertoire. RTK rarefaction, the Chao1 estimator, and Recon v2.1 estimates of unobserved clonotypes were used to assess repertoire richness. OLGA was used to compute generation probabilities for all TCRbeta clonotypes that the gDNA method yielded from four donors. In TCRdb, the immuneACCESS table is reduced to in-frame sequences with V and J assigned. These tables do not hold every clone; where another copy was compared, an unresolved V gene accounts for under half, and the others remain unexplained. The V and J calls and clone size were taken over from that table, and D and trimming were inferred from the DNA. A total of roughly 1 million clones appear in this sample, under 80% of them only once. Around 1.5% of the sample is in the top ten clones.

The donors were healthy, HIV-negative adults with no recently reported acute infections or vaccinations. Every donor was a Caucasian adult residing in Nashville, Tennessee, USA. CD4+ T cells were enriched by magnetic negative selection, after which naive cells were positively selected on CD45RA and the negative fraction was taken as the memory subset. Blood was obtained by leukapheresis, after which PBMCs were separated by Ficoll-Histopaque density gradient centrifugation and cryopreserved in liquid nitrogen vapor phase. Purity and quantity of every magnetically sorted T cell population were checked by analytical flow cytometry. From each sorted fraction, genomic DNA was isolated and quantified by UV absorbance on a Nanodrop 2000c.

This sequence was found in a man between 18 and 29 years old in good health. The sequence joins TRBV9 to TRBJ2-3, and TRBD2 aligns with 8 junction nucleotides. The sequencing sample was made of memory CD4+ T cells sorted from blood. According to the study, the label for this sample's cell subset or site signals: CD45RA-negative fraction. This receptor carries the CDR3 CASSAVAGSLLSTDTQYF. At the DNA level, the sequence is TGTGCCAGCAGCGCGGTAGCGGGAAGTCTCCTTAGCACAGATACGCAGTATTTT.